The present T cell receptor beta chain was sequenced within a study of technical replicates of blood from a handful of donors. The CDR3 has 16 residues. With 4 bases clipped from V and 0 bases from J, the junction kept 3 bases outside the gene matches. CDR1 and CDR2 from the germline V gene are SGHVS and FNYEAQ. The method was immunoSEQ multiplex PCR; TCRdb's version includes in-frame clones alone and lacks a portion of them. The sample has 74,000 or so clones; about nine tenths are singletons. The V and J genes are TRBV7-6 and TRBJ2-7; the match to TRBD2 covers 13 bases. Input material: T cells isolated from PBMCs. The receptor comes from a human donor in good health. CDR3 sequence: CASSSTSGRLSYEQYF. The CDR3 DNA sequence: TGTGCCAGCAGCTCGACTAGCGGGAGGCTCTCCTACGAGCAGTACTTC. The entire variable domain, with the rest obtained from reference TRBV7-6 and TRBJ2-7, is as follows: GAGVSQSPRYKVTKRGQDVALRCDPISGHVSLYWYRQALGQGPEFLTYFNYEAQQDKSGLPNDRFSAERPEGSISTLTIQRTEQRDSAMYRCASSSTSGRLSYEQYFGPGTRLTVT.